This T cell receptor (beta chain) came from a study of CD8 T cells in ankylosing spondylitis. Findings and caveats of the study: There was reportedly significant enrichment of clones that were disease-linked in matched ankylosing spondylitis synovial fluid. Typical of ankylosing spondylitis blood, it appeared, was a TCR beta motif of several highly homologous variants.

For TCR beta, libraries came from quantitative 5'-RACE with molecular barcodes. One entry per CDR3 protein, called by TCRdb with MiXCR from the 5' RACE reads. The profile covers about 240,000 distinct CDR3 sequences, with 8% to 9.5% appearing a single time and approximately 7% taken by the ten largest. The germline V gene has CDR1 SGHRS and CDR2 YFSETQ. This CDR3 is 17 amino acids long. The V end was cut by 1 base, the J end by 1 base, with 17 bases between. In its sample, this clonotype was seen many times. Antigen specificity is unknown. The gene calls are TRBV5-1 and TRBJ1-2; D unresolved. This sequence was found in a male donor with ankylosing spondylitis or in good health (not recorded which). Sequencing was carried out using blood, either unsorted or a sorted T cell fraction (not recorded which). The CDR3 nucleotides are TGCGCCAGCAGCTTGCCGGAGGGATCCGTCGGTAACTATGGCTACACCTTC. Protein sequence: CASSLPEGSVGNYGYTF.